The 3 T cell receptor beta chains presented below share a single source sample, sequenced in a study of breast tumors, draining lymph nodes, adjacent tissues (dated by TCRdb to about 2016). The library was obtained by multiplex PCR. Sequencing took place on an Illumina HiSeq 2000. The public reads were quality trimmed at Q25 with fastp and then assembled into clones with MiXCR by TCRdb, keeping productive beta chains. Entries that share a CDR3 protein sequence are merged under the most common genes and DNA. Present in this sample are 65,000 to 80,000 distinct CDR3 sequences, about 21% of which were seen just once. About 2.2% of the sample goes to the ten largest clones. The lymph node samples were taken from the axillary draining lymph nodes of breast cancer patients. Sequencing was done on a sample of axillary lymph node tissue. The receptors come from a female donor with breast cancer. Some clones in this sample may be carry-over from other donors' samples.

In its sample, this clonotype was seen once. This chain connects TRBV20-1 to TRBJ1-5, with unresolved D. V lost 6 bases and J 0 bases, leaving 12 bases between the germline ends. Germline V gives CDR1 DFQATT, CDR2 SNEGSKA (reference sequence). This CDR3 is built from 14 residues. The CDR3 sequence is CSAPPVDSNQPQHF. Here the CDR3 DNA reads TGCAGTGCCCCTCCGGTCGATAGCAATCAGCCCCAGCATTTT.

The chain carries TRBV28 and TRBJ1-5, with 7 bases aligning to TRBD1. The CDR3 sequence is 16 residues long. V lost 7 bases and J lost 2; bases outside the gene matches: 11. The germline CDR1 and CDR2 sequences are MDHEN and SYDVKM. CDR3: CASTVRQGNGNQPQHF. The CDR3 DNA reads TGTGCCAGCACGGTGAGACAGGGTAATGGCAATCAGCCCCAGCATTTT.

This clonotype occurred many times. For the CDR3, the DNA is TGTGCCAGCAGCTTACACTCCTACGAGCAGTACTTC. This gives the protein CASSLHSYEQYF. V is TRBV7-9 and J is TRBJ2-7; D is uncertain. The length of the CDR3 is 12 residues. The V end was cut by 2 bases, the J end by 0 bases, with 2 bases between. In germline, CDR1 is SEHNR, CDR2 FQNEAQ (reference sequence).